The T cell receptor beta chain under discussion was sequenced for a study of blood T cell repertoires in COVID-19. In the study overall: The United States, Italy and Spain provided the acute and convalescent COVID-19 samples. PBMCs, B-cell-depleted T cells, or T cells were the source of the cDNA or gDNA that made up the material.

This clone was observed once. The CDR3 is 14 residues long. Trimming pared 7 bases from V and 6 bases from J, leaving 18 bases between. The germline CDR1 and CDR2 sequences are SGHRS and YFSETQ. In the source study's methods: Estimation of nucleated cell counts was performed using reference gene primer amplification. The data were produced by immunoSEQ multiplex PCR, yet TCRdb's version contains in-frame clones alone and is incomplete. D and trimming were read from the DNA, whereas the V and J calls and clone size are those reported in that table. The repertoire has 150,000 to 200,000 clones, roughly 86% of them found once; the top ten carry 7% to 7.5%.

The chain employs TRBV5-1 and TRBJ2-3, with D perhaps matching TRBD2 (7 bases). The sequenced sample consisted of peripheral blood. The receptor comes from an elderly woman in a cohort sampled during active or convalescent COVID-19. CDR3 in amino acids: CASQRTGGYDTQYF. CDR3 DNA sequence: TGCGCCAGCCAAAGGACGGGGGGCTACGATACGCAGTATTTT.